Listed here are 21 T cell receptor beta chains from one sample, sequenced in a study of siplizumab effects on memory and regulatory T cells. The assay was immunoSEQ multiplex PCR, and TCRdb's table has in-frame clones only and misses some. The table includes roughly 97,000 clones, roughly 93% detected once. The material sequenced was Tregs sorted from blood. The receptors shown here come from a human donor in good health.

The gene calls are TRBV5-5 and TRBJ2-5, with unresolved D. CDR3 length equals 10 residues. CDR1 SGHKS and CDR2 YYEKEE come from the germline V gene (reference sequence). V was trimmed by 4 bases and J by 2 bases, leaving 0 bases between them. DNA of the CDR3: TGTGCCAGCAGCCAAGAGACCCAGTACTTC. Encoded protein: CASSQETQYF.

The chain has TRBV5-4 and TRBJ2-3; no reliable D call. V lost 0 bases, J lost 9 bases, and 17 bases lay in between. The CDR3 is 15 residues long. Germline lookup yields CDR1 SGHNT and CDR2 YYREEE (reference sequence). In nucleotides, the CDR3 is TGTGCCAGCAGCTTGGACCCACAATCGACGGGCACGCAGTATTTT. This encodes CASSLDPQSTGTQYF.

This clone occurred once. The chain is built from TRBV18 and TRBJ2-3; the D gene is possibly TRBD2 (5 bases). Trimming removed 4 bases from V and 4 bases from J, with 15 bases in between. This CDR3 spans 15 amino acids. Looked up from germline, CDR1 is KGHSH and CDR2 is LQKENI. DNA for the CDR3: TGTGCCAGCTCACGGGAGTGGGATTCGGCAGATACGCAGTATTTT. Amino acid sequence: CASSREWDSADTQYF. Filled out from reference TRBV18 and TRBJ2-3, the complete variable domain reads NAGVMQNPRHLVRRRGQEARLRCSPMKGHSHVYWYRQLPEEGLKFMVYLQKENIIDESGMPKERFSAEFPKEGPSILRIQQVVRGDSAAYFCASSREWDSADTQYFGPGTRLTVL.

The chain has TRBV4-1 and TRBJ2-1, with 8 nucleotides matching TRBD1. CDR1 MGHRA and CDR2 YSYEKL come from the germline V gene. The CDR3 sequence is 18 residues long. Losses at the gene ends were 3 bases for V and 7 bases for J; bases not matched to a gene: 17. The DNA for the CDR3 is TGCGCCAGCAGCCACCCCCAAGGAAGGGCAGGGGGCAAGAATGAGCAGTTCTTC. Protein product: CASSHPQGRAGGKNEQFF.

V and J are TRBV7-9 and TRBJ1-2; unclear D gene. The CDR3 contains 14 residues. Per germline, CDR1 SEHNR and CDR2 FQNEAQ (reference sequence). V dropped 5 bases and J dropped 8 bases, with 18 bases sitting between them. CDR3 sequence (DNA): TGTGCCAGCAGCCTCGGGATAGCGGGGATCGGCTACACCTTC. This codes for CASSLGIAGIGYTF.

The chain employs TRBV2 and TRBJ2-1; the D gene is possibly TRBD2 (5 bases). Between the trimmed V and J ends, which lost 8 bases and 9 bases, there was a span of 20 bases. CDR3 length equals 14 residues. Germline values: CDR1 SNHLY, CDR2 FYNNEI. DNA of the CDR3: TGTGCCAGCGATCCGACCGGACTTTTGCTTGAGCAGTTCTTC. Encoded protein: CASDPTGLLLEQFF.

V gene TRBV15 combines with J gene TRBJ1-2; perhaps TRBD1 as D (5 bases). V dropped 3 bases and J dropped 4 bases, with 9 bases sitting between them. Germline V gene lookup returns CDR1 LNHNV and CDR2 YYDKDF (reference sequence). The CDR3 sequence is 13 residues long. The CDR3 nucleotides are TGTGCCACCAGCAGGGGGGGGAGCTATGGCTACACCTTC. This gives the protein CATSRGGSYGYTF. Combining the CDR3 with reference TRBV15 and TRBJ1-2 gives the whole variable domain DAMVIQNPRYQVTQFGKPVTLSCSQTLNHNVMYWYQQKSSQAPKLLFHYYDKDFNNEADTPDNFQSRRPNTSFCFLDIRSPGLGDTAMYLCATSRGGSYGYTFGSGTRLTVV.

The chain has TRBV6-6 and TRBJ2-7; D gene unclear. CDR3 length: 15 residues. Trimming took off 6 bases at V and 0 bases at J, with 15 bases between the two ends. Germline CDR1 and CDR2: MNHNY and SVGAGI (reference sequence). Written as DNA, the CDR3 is TGTGCCAGCAGAGGAGCTACACGGAGCTCCTACGAGCAGTACTTC. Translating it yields CASRGATRSSYEQYF.

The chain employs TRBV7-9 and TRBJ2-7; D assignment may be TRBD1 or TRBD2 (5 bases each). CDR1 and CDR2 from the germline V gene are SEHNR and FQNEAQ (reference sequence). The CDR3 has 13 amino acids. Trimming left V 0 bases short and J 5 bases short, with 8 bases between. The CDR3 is CASSLAGVHEQYF. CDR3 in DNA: TGTGCCAGCAGCTTAGCGGGGGTTCACGAGCAGTACTTC.

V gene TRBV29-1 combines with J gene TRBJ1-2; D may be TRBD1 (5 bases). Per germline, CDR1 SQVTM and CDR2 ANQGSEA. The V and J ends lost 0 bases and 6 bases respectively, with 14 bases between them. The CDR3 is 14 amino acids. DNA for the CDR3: TGCAGCGTTGAAGATCCATGGGGGAATCATGGCTACACCTTC. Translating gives CSVEDPWGNHGYTF.

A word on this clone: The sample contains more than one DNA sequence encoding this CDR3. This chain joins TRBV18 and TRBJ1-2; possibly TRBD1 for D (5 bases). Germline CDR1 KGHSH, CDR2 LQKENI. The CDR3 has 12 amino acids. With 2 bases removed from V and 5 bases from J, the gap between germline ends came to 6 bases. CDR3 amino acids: CASSPRGYGYTF. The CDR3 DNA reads TGTGCCAGCTCACCAAGGGGTTATGGCTACACCTTC.

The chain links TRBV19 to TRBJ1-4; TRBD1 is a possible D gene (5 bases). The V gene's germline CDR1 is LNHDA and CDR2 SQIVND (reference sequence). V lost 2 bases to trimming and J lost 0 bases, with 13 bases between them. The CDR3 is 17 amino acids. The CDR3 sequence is CASSIQRMGATNEKLFF. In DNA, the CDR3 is TGTGCCAGTAGTATACAGCGGATGGGGGCAACTAATGAAAAACTGTTTTTT.

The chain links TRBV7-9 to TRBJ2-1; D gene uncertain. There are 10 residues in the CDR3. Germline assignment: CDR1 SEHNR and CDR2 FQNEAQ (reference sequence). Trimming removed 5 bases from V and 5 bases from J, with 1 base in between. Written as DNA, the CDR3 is TGTGCCAGCAGCAACAATGAGCAGTTCTTC. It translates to CASSNNEQFF.

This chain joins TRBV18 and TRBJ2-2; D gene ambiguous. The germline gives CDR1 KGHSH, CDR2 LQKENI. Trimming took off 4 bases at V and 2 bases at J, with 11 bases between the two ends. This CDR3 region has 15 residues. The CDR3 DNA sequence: TGTGCCAGCTCACGCCGGACGGCTAACACCGGGGAGCTGTTTTTT. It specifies CASSRRTANTGELFF. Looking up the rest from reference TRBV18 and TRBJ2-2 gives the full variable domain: NAGVMQNPRHLVRRRGQEARLRCSPMKGHSHVYWYRQLPEEGLKFMVYLQKENIIDESGMPKERFSAEFPKEGPSILRIQQVVRGDSAAYFCASSRRTANTGELFFGEGSRLTVL.

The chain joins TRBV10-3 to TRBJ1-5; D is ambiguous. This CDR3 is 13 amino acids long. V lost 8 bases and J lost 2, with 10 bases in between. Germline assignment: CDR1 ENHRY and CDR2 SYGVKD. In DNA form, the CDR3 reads TGTGCCATCGGACCCGGAGGCAATCAGCCCCAGCATTTT. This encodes CAIGPGGNQPQHF.

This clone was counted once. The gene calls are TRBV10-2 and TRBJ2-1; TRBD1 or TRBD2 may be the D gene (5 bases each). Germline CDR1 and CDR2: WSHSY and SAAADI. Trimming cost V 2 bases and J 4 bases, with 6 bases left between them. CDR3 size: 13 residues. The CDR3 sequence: CASSEGGYNEQFF. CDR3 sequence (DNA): TGCGCCAGCAGTGAGGGGGGTTACAATGAGCAGTTCTTC.

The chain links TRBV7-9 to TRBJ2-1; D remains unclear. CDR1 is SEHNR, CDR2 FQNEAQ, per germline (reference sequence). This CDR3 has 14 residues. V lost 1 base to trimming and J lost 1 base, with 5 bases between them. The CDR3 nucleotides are TGTGCCAGCAGCTTAGTACGGTCCTACAATGAGCAGTTCTTC. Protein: CASSLVRSYNEQFF.

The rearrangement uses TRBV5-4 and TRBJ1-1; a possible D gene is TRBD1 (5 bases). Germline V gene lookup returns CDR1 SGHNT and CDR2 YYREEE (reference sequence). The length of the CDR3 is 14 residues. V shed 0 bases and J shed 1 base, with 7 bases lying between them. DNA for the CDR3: TGTGCCAGCAGCTTGGCAGGGCCGAACACTGAAGCTTTCTTT. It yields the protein CASSLAGPNTEAFF.

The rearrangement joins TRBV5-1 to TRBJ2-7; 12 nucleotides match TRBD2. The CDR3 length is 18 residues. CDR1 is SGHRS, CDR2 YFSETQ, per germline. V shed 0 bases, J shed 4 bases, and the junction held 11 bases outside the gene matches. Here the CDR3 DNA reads TGCGCCAGCAGCTTGGTGCCTAGCGGGGGGGCCCTGGATTACGAGCAGTACTTC. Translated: CASSLVPSGGALDYEQYF.

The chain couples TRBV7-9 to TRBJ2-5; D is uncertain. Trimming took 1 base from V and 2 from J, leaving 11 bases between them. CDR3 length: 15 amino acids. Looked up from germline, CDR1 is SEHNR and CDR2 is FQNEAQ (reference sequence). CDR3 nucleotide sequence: TGTGCCAGCAGCTTAGGACTGGGAATTCAAGAGACCCAGTACTTC. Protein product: CASSLGLGIQETQYF.

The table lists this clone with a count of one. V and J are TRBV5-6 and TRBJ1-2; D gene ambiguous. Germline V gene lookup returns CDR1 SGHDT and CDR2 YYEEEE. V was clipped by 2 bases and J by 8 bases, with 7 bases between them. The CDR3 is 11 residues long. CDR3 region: CASSLHGGYTF. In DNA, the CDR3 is TGTGCCAGCAGCTTACATGGGGGCTACACCTTC.